This entry is about one T cell receptor beta chain. TCRdb re-analysed the reads in MiXCR, keeping a single row per CDR3 protein. This table holds about 250,000 distinct CDR3 sequences, around 15% found once. This sample is part of a study of T cell repertoires in cytomegalovirus infection. Looking at the study overall: Indications of both CMV infection and matching HLA type were provided by public TCR beta signatures.

The CDR3 is made up of 16 amino acids. V was pared by 8 bases and J by 5 bases, with 13 bases of the junction left unmatched. Germline V CDR1 and CDR2: LNHDA, SQIVND (reference sequence). Sequencing was done on a sample of CD8+ T cells from PBMCs. The TCR comes from a human donor in good health (CMV status not recorded). Some clones in this sample may be carry-over from other donors' samples. The chain is built from TRBV19 and TRBJ1-5; TRBD1 agrees at 9 bases. CDR3 in amino acids: CASGPTVWTGDQPQHF. In nucleotides, the CDR3 is TGTGCCAGTGGTCCGACGGTTTGGACAGGGGATCAGCCCCAGCATTTT.